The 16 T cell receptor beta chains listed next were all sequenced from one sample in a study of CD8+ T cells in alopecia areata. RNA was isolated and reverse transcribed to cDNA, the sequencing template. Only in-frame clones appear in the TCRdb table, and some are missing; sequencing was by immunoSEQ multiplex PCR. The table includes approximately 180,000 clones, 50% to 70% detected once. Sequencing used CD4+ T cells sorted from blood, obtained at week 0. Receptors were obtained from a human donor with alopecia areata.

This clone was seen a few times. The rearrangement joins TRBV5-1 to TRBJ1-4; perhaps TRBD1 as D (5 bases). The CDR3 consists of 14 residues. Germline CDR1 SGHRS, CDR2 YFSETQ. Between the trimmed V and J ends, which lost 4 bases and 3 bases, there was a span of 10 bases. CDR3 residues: CASSPQAPNEKLFF. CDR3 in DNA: TGCGCCAGCAGCCCACAGGCCCCTAATGAAAAACTGTTTTTT.

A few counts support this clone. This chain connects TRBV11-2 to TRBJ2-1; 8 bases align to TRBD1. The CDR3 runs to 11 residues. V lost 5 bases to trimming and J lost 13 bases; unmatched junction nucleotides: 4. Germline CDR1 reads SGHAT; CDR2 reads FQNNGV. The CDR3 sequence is CASSPGTGQFF. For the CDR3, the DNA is TGTGCCAGCAGCCCTGGGACAGGTCAGTTCTTC.

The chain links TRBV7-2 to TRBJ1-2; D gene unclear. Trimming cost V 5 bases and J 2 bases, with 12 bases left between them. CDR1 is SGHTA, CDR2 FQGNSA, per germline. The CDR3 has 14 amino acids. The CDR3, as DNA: TGTGCCAGCAGCAACAGTCTTAAAAACTATGGCTACACCTTC. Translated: CASSNSLKNYGYTF.

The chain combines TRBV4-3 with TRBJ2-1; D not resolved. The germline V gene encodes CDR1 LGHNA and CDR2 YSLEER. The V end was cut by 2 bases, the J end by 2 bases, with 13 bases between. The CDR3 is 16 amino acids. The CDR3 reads CASSQRLGITYNEQFF. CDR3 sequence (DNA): TGCGCCAGCAGCCAAAGGCTTGGGATTACCTACAATGAGCAGTTCTTC.

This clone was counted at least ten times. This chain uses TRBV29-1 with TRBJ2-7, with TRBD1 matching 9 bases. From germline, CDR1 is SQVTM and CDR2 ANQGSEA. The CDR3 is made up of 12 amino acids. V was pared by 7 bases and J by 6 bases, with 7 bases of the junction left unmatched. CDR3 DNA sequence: TGCAGCGGATGGGACAGGGACGTCGAGCAGTACTTC. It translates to CSGWDRDVEQYF.

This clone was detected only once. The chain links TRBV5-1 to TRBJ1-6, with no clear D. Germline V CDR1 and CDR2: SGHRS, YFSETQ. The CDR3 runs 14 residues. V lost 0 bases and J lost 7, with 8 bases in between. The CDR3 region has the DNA TGCGCCAGCAGCTTGGAGGCCAGGAATTCACCCCTCCACTTT. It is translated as CASSLEARNSPLHF.

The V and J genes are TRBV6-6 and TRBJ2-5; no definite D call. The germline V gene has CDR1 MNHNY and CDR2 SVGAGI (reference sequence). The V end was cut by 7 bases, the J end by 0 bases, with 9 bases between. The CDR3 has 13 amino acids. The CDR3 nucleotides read TGTGCCAGCACCAGTGGATACCAAGAGACCCAGTACTTC. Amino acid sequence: CASTSGYQETQYF.

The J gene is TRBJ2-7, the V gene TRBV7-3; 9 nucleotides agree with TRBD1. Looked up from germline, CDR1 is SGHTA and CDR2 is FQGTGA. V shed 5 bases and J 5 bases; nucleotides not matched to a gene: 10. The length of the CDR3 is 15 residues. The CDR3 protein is CASSLPTGGFDEQYF. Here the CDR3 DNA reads TGTGCCAGCAGCCTCCCGACAGGGGGATTCGACGAGCAGTACTTC. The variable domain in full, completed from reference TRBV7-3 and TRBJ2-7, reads GAGVSQTPSNKVTEKGKYVELRCDPISGHTALYWYRQSLGQGPEFLIYFQGTGAADDSGLPNDRFFAVRPEGSVSTLKIQRTERGDSAVYLCASSLPTGGFDEQYFGPGTRLTVT.

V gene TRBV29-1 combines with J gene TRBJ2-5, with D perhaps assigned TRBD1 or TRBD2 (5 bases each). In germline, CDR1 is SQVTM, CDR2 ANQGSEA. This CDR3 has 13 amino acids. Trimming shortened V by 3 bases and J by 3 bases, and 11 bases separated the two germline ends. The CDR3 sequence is CSVDRDGEETQYF. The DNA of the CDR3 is TGCAGCGTTGATAGGGACGGAGAAGAGACCCAGTACTTC.

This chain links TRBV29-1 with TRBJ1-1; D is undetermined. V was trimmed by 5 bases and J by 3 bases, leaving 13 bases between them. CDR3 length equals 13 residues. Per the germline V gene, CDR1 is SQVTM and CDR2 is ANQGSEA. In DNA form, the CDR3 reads TGCAGCGTTCGTTCAGAGATATACACTGAAGCTTTCTTT. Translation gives CSVRSEIYTEAFF.

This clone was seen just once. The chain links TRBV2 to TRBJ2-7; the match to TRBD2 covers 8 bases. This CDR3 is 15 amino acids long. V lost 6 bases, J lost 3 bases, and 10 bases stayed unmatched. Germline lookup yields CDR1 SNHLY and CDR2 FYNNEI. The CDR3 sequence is CASSRAGDTNYEQYF. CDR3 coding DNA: TGTGCCAGCAGCCGAGCGGGGGACACGAACTACGAGCAGTACTTC.

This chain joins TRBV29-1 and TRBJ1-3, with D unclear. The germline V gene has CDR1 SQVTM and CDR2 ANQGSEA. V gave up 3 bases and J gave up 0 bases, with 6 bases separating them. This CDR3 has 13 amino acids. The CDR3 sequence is CSVEADSGNTIYF. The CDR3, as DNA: TGCAGCGTTGAGGCAGACTCTGGAAACACCATATATTTT.

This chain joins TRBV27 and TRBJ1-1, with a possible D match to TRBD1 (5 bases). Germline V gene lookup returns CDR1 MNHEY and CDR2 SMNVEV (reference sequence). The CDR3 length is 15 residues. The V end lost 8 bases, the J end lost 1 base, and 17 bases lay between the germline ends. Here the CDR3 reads CASGGRGPPNTEAFF. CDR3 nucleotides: TGTGCCAGCGGGGGAAGGGGTCCACCGAACACTGAAGCTTTCTTT.

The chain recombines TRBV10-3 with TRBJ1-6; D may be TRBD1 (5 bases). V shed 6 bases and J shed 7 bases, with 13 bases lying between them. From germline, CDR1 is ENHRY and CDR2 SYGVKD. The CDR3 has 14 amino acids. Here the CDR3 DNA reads TGTGCCATCAGAAGCAGGGTTGAAAATTCACCCCTCCACTTT. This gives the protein CAIRSRVENSPLHF.

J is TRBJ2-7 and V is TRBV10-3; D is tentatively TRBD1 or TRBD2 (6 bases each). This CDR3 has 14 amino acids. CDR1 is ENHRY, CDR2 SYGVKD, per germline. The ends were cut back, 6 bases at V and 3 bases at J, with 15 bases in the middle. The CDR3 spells CAIRDRGQYYEQYF. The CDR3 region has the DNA TGTGCCATCAGGGACCGGGGGCAGTACTACGAGCAGTACTTC.

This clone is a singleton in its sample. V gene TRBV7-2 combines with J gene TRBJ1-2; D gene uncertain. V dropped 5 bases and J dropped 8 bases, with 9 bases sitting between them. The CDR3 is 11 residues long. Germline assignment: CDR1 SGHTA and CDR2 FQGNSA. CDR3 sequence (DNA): TGTGCCAGCAGCCATAACTCAGGCTACACCTTC. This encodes CASSHNSGYTF.